This T cell receptor beta chain originates from a study of vaccination and CD4 T cells after COVID-19. As for the study in general: Typically, post-vaccine samples were obtained a median approximately 70 days after dose two, within a range of 14 to 241. Notes on the study in general: SARS-CoV-2-reactive clonotypes showed a nonsignificant median rise from 21 to 38. Convalescent patients displayed spike mono-reactivity in 304 of 307 vaccine-specific clones.

Treatment denoted: approximately nine-day PBMC culture with coronavirus spike peptide pools or control peptides (ViraFEST assay). As to this clonotype: Its target is unknown.

The Oncomine TCR Beta short-read assay sequenced DNA from cultured CD4+ T cells. One entry per CDR3 protein, called by TCRdb with MiXCR from the PCR reads. Of fewer than 25,000 distinct CDR3 sequences in the sample, nearly 55% were seen once. This CDR3 is built from 13 residues. Germline V gene sequence: CDR1 GTSNPN, CDR2 SVGIG (reference sequence). The V and J ends lost 5 bases and 8 bases, in that order; junction bases with no gene match: 5. The sample comprised CD4+ T cells from blood, cultured in vitro. This sequence originates from a human donor who had recovered from COVID-19. The V gene is TRBV30, the J gene TRBJ1-4; 10 bases align to TRBD1. CDR3: CAWGQGVNEKLFF. The CDR3 region has the DNA TGTGCCTGGGGACAGGGGGTGAACGAAAAACTGTTTTTT.